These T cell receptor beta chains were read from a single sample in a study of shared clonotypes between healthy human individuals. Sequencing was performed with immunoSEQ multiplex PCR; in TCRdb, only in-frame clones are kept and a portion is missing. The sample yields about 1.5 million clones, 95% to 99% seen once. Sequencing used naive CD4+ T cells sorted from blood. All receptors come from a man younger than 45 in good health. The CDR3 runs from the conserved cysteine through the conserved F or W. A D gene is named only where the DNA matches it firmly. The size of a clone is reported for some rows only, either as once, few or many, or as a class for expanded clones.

TGTGCCAGCGAGGACAGGCACTATGGCTACACCTTC,CASEDRHYGYTF,.,TRBV6-1,TRBJ1-2,TRBD1
TGTGCCAGTAGTATCACTAGCGGGAGCGCAGATACGCAGTATTTT,CASSITSGSADTQYF,.,TRBV19,TRBJ2-3,TRBD2
TGTGCCAGCAGGCTCAGAGCGGGACGCAATGAGCAGTTCTTC,CASRLRAGRNEQFF,.,TRBV7-2,TRBJ2-1,TRBD2
TGTGCCAGCTCACACGGGACAGCTACCTACGAGCAGTACTTC,CASSHGTATYEQYF,.,TRBV18,TRBJ2-7,TRBD1
TGTGCCAGCAGCTCGGCGGGAAACACCATATATTTT,CASSSAGNTIYF,once,TRBV7-8,TRBJ1-3,.
TGCGCCAGCAGTTCGACAAGGGGTGAAAAACTGTTTTTT,CASSSTRGEKLFF,.,TRBV10-1,TRBJ1-4,.
TGCGCCAGCAGTAATGGACAGGGGGCTGAGACCCAGTACTTC,CASSNGQGAETQYF,.,TRBV5-1,TRBJ2-5,TRBD1
TGTGCCAGCAGTTTAGATGAACAGATCTACGAGCAGTACTTC,CASSLDEQIYEQYF,.,TRBV28,TRBJ2-7,.
TGTGCCAGCAGCTTGGCCCCGGGACAGAGCTCCTACGAGCAGTACTTC,CASSLAPGQSSYEQYF,.,TRBV5-6,TRBJ2-7,TRBD1
TGTGCCAGCAGCTCCGCACGCTACAATCAGCCCCAGCATTTT,CASSSARYNQPQHF,.,TRBV7-9,TRBJ1-5,.
TGCGCCAGCAGCCTGGAGGTGGGGACCCAGTACTTC,CASSLEVGTQYF,.,TRBV5-1,TRBJ2-5,.
TGTGCCAACAGCGACGGATCAAGACATGGCTACACCTTC,CANSDGSRHGYTF,.,TRBV6-1,TRBJ1-2,.
TGTGCCAGCAGCTTAGGGCAGGGGGCTGGGGCCAACGTCCTGACTTTC,CASSLGQGAGANVLTF,.,TRBV11-2,TRBJ2-6,TRBD1
TGTGCCAGCAGCTTGGTCGACCACGAGCAGTACTTC,CASSLVDHEQYF,.,TRBV5-4,TRBJ2-7,.
TGTGCCAGCAGTCAGGTCCCCTACGAGCAGTACTTC,CASSQVPYEQYF,.,TRBV28,TRBJ2-7,.
TGTGCCAGCAGAACAGGCTCTTTGAAGGCAGACAATGAGCAGTTCTTC,CASRTGSLKADNEQFF,once,TRBV7-9,TRBJ2-1,.
TGTGCCAGCAGCGCCCGGACAGCGAACACCGGGGAGCTGTTTTTT,CASSARTANTGELFF,.,TRBV9,TRBJ2-2,.
TGTGCCAGCAGTTTGTTAGGGATCCACACAGATACGCAGTATTTT,CASSLLGIHTDTQYF,.,TRBV27,TRBJ2-3,.
TGTGCCAGAGTAAAGGCACAGGGGGCTGAAGCTTTCTTT,CARVKAQGAEAFF,.,TRBV2,TRBJ1-1,TRBD1
TGTGCCAGCAGTGGGGACTACGGATTCCGGGGGGCCCTCGAGCAGTACTTC,CASSGDYGFRGALEQYF,.,TRBV6-1,TRBJ2-7,.
TGTGCCAGCAGCCCTGAGGCAGGGATCCAGCCCCAGCATTTT,CASSPEAGIQPQHF,.,TRBV11-2,TRBJ1-5,.
TGTGCCAGCAGCGTAGGGGACGTAAGCGGCACAGATACGCAGTATTTT,CASSVGDVSGTDTQYF,.,TRBV9,TRBJ2-3,.
TGTGCCAGCACCTGCAATGAGCAGTTCTTC,CASTCNEQFF,.,TRBV13,TRBJ2-1,.